This TCR beta chain was sequenced during a study of monozygotic twins with inflammatory bowel disease (dated by TCRdb to about 2019). For context, the study as a whole: The complete study included 28 monozygotic twin pairs: 19 IBD-discordant Danish pairs and nine German pairs, of which four were IBD-concordant and five were IBD-discordant. Each individual had, on average, about 151 000 unique TCRalpha sequences and 181 000 unique TCRbeta sequences available for analysis. The search for disease-associated traits relied mainly on comparing, within discordant pairs, IBD patients with their genetically identical healthy co-twins.

On this clonotype: There is no known antigen for this receptor.

From its cysteine to its phenylalanine, the CDR3 spans 15 amino acids. This entry has no DNA. The germline V gene encodes CDR1 SGHDT and CDR2 YYEEEE. Receptor amplification or capture employed 5' RACE. For each TCR library, 3,500 to 4,000 ng of total RNA was used. For each sample, cDNA synthesis was carried out in eight separate reactions using SMARTScribe reverse transcriptase. During cDNA synthesis, template switching was used to introduce unique molecular identifiers that contained a 6-nucleotide sample barcode. Amplification of TCRalpha and TCRbeta cDNA involved two nested PCRs of approximately 16 and 10 cycles, and each PCR was followed by bead purification. Before amplification, the cDNA was treated with uracil DNA-glycosylase and purified using the QIAquick PCR purification kit. The second PCR was the step at which Illumina TruSeq-compatible adapters and sample-specific barcodes were added. TapeStation and Qubit were used to check library quality and concentration, and 4 to 6.5 ng of each library went into the pool. Sequencing of pooled libraries was carried out on an Illumina HiSeq2500 single-index Rapid Run using 2 x 100 bp reads and custom sequencing primers. As for how the authors treated the data: MiGEC version 1.2.6 was used for UMI-based consensus assembly to correct PCR and sequencing errors. MiXCR version 2.1.1 handled V(D)J alignment, clonotype assembly and CDR3 extraction. To normalise gene usage, clonotype sharing and MAIT/NKT TCR abundance, the top 1000, 10 000 and 20 000 clonotypes in each sample were analysed. After downsampling to 27 000 UMIs, diversity was calculated as the inverse Simpson index using the vegan R package. Paired Mann-Whitney U tests were applied to discordant twin pairs, and Benjamini-Hochberg correction was used for multiple testing. With the reads reprocessed by TCRdb, a single entry stands for each CDR3 protein sequence and no DNA is reported. The V and J calls come from TCRdb's annotation, not from the publication. The table for this sample records some 150,000 distinct CDR3 sequences. Roughly 2.3% of the sample is in the top ten clones.

Results and caveats for the whole study, not just this receptor: Concordant and discordant twins showed no difference in repertoire similarity, possibly because of limited statistical power. Because patients were on differing immunosuppressive treatments, the repertoires may have picked up extra background noise and inter-individual variability. No single strong signal or clonotype linked to IBD turned up in the results, so the idea that one exists was not supported. Distinction between different T cell subtypes could not be achieved in the analysis. TCRbeta repertoire diversity, by inverse Simpson index, was decreased in IBD patients compared with their healthy co-twins. Fewer clonotypes were shared with other individuals by IBD patients than by healthy twins, most markedly in patients showing signs of disease activity.

From each donor, a roughly 2.6 ml peripheral blood sample was collected into PAXgene tubes and stored at -80 degrees C. Without any T cell sorting, total RNA was extracted from whole blood using the PAXgene blood miRNA kit on an automated QIAcube. Peripheral blood from monozygotic twin pairs concordant or discordant for inflammatory bowel disease was subjected to deep TCRalpha and TCRbeta repertoire profiling with unique molecular barcoding. Smoking habits were recorded for all twin pairs, and individuals were classified as current, former or never smokers. The clonotype comes from a human donor with ulcerative colitis or Crohn's disease, or a healthy co-twin of an affected twin (not recorded which). The sequencing sample was made of blood. The chain is encoded by TRBV5-6 joined to TRBJ1-5; TCRdb outputs TRBD1, but without DNA this stays unchecked. The CDR3 is CASSLRGYSNQPQHF.